This TCR beta chain was profiled in a study of CD8+CD57+ T cells in acquired aplastic anemia (dated by TCRdb to the late 2010s). About the investigation overall: CD8+CD57+ expansion was defined as a frequency above the mean frequency observed in healthy subjects.

This clonotype has more than one count but fewer than ten. The clone's antigen remains unknown. No base quality values were provided; no much bigger clone lies one nucleotide off. Genomic DNA served as template for TCR beta VDJ combination and CDR3 sequence profiling. An Illumina HiSeq 2000 was the platform used for TCR repertoire sequencing. As for how the authors treated the data: Repertoires were assessed using TRBV/TRBJ rearrangement plots, CDR3 size and DJ length profiles, and Simpson's diversity index. Whichever DNA sequence was most abundant in the deep sequencing data was defined as the immunodominant clone. CDR3 amino acid sequences were screened for sharing across subjects and were compared with published repertoires and the VDJdb database. TCRdb reworked the public reads: Q25 trimming with fastp, MiXCR clone assembly, productive beta chains retained. Every entry covers one CDR3 protein and lists the most common genes and DNA from its rows. These V and J calls rely on TCRdb rather than the paper's analysis. The sample yields over 15,000 distinct CDR3 sequences; 30% to 45% were counted once. The ten top clones hold 80% to 90% of the sample.

Patients chosen for sequencing had shown expansion of CD8+CD57+ cells by flow cytometry. CD8+CD57+ effector memory cells were additionally sequenced from about 15% of the 12 patients who had enough cells. Every patient had severe acquired aplastic anemia, diagnosed using the International Study of Aplastic Anemia and Agranulocytosis and Camitta criteria. No patient had received any therapy when blood was sampled. CD8+CD57+ cells were enriched with beads, and a mean of roughly 1.6 ug of DNA was obtained. In the study, sorted CD4+ and CD8+ blood T cells from patients with severe aplastic anemia and from healthy subjects underwent deep sequencing of TCR repertoires. In the USA, patient enrollment took place under clinicaltrials.gov protocols 00001620, 01623167, 00001397, 00071045, 00081523 and 00961064. Ficoll-Paque density gradient centrifugation was used to isolate peripheral blood mononuclear cells.

Summary of the overall study and its limitations: CD8+ Simpson's diversity did not differ significantly between patients and healthy controls (P=0.060). In patients, diversity was lower in CD8+CD57+ cells than in the total CD4+ and CD8+ cell pools. Fewer than 35 CD8+ CDR3 sequences were found to be shared between patients and controls, but these sequences appeared to be highly expressed in patients and within the immunodominant clones of the patients.

CDR1 LNHDA and CDR2 SQIVND were looked up in the germline V gene (reference sequence). The CDR3 runs 14 amino acids, cysteine and phenylalanine included. Only the CDR3 portion is preserved as DNA: 42 bases, with reading frame beginning at the first base. V is pared back by 6 bases and J by 5 bases, with 14 bases lying between the germline termini. The sequence was obtained from a human donor with aplastic anemia. Sequenced: CD8+CD57+ T cells sorted from PBMCs. Reading the label with the study, this specimen's cell subset or site is: bead-enriched CD8+CD57+ effector memory T cells from SAA patients. The rearrangement combines TRBV19 with TRBJ2-1; the D gene cannot be resolved reliably. The CDR3 amino acid sequence is: CASRSPPGDNEQFF. The DNA sequence is TGTGCCAGTAGATCGCCACCAGGAGACAATGAGCAGTTCTTC.